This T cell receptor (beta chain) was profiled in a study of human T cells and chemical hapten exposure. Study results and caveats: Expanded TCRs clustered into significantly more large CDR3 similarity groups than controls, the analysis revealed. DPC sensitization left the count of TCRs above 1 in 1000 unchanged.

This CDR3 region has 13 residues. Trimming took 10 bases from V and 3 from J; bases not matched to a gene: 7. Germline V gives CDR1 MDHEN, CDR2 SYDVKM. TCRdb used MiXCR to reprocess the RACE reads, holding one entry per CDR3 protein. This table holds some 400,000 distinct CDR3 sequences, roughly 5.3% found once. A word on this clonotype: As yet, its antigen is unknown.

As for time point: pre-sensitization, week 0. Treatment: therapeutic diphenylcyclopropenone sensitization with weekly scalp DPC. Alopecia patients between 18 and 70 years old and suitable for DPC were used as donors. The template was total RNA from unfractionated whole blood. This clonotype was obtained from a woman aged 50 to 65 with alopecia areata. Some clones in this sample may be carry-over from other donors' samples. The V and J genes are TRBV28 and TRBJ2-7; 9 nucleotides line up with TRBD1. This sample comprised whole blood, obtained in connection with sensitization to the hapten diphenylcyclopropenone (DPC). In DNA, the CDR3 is TGTGCCACCGGGGGACAGGGAAACTACGAGCAGTACTTC. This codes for CATGGQGNYEQYF.